A selection of T cell receptor beta chains follows, all from one sample in a study of identical twins. TCRdb reprocessed the 5' RACE reads with MiXCR, giving one entry per CDR3 protein. The table shows approximately 500,000 distinct CDR3 sequences, with around 24% occurring only once. These data were likewise used in another study, on T cells expressing NK-cell markers.

The sample comprised CD4+ T cells sorted from blood. The receptors shown here come from a woman under 30 in good health. Each CDR3 is given with its conserved first and last residue. A D gene is named only where the DNA matches it firmly. The size field is filled for only some rows; it gives once, few, many or a size class.

>13|TRBJ1-4|-|-|TRBV7-9
CASSLQIDEKLFF
TGTGCCAGCAGCTTACAGATAGATGAAAAACTGTTTTTT
>11|TRBJ1-1|-|-|TRBV5-6
CASSLTGQAFF
TGTGCCAGCAGCTTGACAGGGCAAGCTTTCTTT
>12|TRBJ2-7|few|-|TRBV20-1
CSASRETYEQYF
TGCAGTGCTTCCCGGGAAACCTACGAGCAGTACTTC
>15|TRBJ2-5|few|-|TRBV5-1
CASSPPLGGGETQYF
TGCGCCAGCAGCCCCCCCTTGGGAGGCGGGGAGACCCAGTACTTC
>12|TRBJ1-1|-|-|TRBV6-6
CASGRDKGRAFF
TGTGCCAGCGGCCGGGACAAGGGAAGAGCTTTCTTT
>18|TRBJ2-1|-|TRBD2|TRBV6-2/TRBV6-3
CASSYSIRSGGSYNEQFF
TGTGCCAGCAGTTACTCGATTCGGAGCGGGGGCTCCTACAATGAGCAGTTCTTC
>15|TRBJ2-1|-|-|TRBV5-6
CASSLVVSSYNEQFF
TGTGCCAGCAGCTTGGTAGTCTCGTCATACAATGAGCAGTTCTTC
>16|TRBJ1-1|few|TRBD1|TRBV5-1
CASSPGQGARNTEAFF
TGCGCCAGCAGCCCCGGACAGGGGGCTCGGAACACTGAAGCTTTCTTT
>16|TRBJ2-1|-|TRBD2|TRBV20-1
CSARVRGSGSYNEQFF
TGCAGTGCTAGAGTTCGGGGGAGCGGGAGTTACAATGAGCAGTTCTTC
>13|TRBJ2-2|few|-|TRBV12-5
CASGFWNTGELFF
TGTGCTAGTGGTTTTTGGAACACCGGGGAGCTGTTTTTT
>16|TRBJ2-1|-|-|TRBV4-3
CASSQSRPLFNNEQFF
TGCGCCAGCAGCCAAAGCCGGCCTCTTTTCAACAATGAGCAGTTCTTC
>15|TRBJ2-4|few|TRBD2|TRBV9
CASSEYRAGGNIQYF
TGTGCCAGCAGCGAGTACAGGGCGGGGGGAAACATTCAGTACTTC
>14|TRBJ2-3|-|-|TRBV9
CASRGPKTEDTQYF
TGTGCCAGCAGGGGACCCAAAACCGAAGATACGCAGTATTTT
>15|TRBJ1-5|many|-|TRBV5-6
CASSFRRHSNQPQHF
TGTGCCAGCAGCTTTCGCAGACACAGCAATCAGCCCCAGCATTTT
>14|TRBJ2-3|-|-|TRBV14
CASSQDSGRDTQYF
TGTGCCAGCAGCCAAGATAGCGGACGAGATACGCAGTATTTT
>15|TRBJ1-1|-|TRBD1|TRBV5-1
CASSVEGQGSAEAFF
TGCGCCAGCAGCGTGGAGGGACAGGGGTCCGCTGAAGCTTTCTTT
>15|TRBJ2-1|-|-|TRBV5-1
CASSLDSASYNEQFF
TGCGCCAGCAGCTTGGATTCCGCCTCCTACAATGAGCAGTTCTTC
>16|TRBJ2-7|few|-|TRBV13
CASSSLRDTLKAEQYF
TGTGCCAGCAGCTCCCTCCGGGACACCCTTAAAGCCGAGCAGTACTTC
>14|TRBJ2-4|few|-|TRBV20-1
CSASTGTSKNIQYF
TGCAGTGCCAGCACCGGGACATCAAAAAACATTCAGTACTTC
>14|TRBJ2-5|-|-|TRBV6-1
CASRKRQTKETQYF
TGTGCCAGCAGAAAAAGACAGACTAAAGAGACCCAGTACTTC
>11|TRBJ2-7|few|-|TRBV14
CASSQSFEQYF
TGTGCCAGCAGCCAAAGTTTTGAGCAGTACTTC
>14|TRBJ1-5|few|-|TRBV5-1
CASSLGDLNQPQHF
TGCGCCAGCAGCTTGGGAGATCTCAATCAGCCCCAGCATTTT
>13|TRBJ2-1|few|-|TRBV12-3/TRBV12-4
CASSLFHAHEQFF
TGTGCCAGCAGTCTCTTCCATGCCCATGAGCAGTTCTTC
>14|TRBJ2-5|-|TRBD2|TRBV3-1
CASSQKTSVKTQYF
TGTGCCAGCAGCCAAAAGACTAGCGTGAAGACCCAGTACTTC
>12|TRBJ2-7|few|-|TRBV11-2
CASSLDGGGQYF
TGTGCCAGCAGCTTAGACGGGGGCGGGCAGTACTTC
>19|TRBJ2-2|few|TRBD1|TRBV5-6
CASSCVVAGGQKDTGELFF
TGTGCCAGCAGTTGTGTTGTGGCAGGGGGCCAGAAGGACACCGGGGAGCTGTTTTTT
>18|TRBJ2-3|many|TRBD2|TRBV3-1
CASSLRNLGTSLTDTQYF
TGTGCCAGCAGCCTCAGAAACCTGGGGACTAGTCTCACAGATACGCAGTATTTT